These 8 T cell receptor beta chains were sequenced from one sample in a study of OX40 agonist ivuxolimab in advanced cancers. Using immunoSEQ multiplex PCR, the repertoire was profiled, and TCRdb retains in-frame clones only, with some absent. The sample lists roughly 70,000 clones; 90% were seen once. The source was CD4+ or CD8+ T cells sorted from blood, collected in a trial of the OX40 agonist ivuxolimab. Every receptor here comes from an adult with an advanced solid tumor such as melanoma, head and neck, liver or kidney cancer.

V usage is TRBV18 and J usage is TRBJ2-1; possibly TRBD1 or TRBD2 for D (5 bases each). The CDR3 length is 18 residues. Between the trimmed V and J ends, which lost 1 base and 0 bases, there was a span of 16 bases. The germline V gene has CDR1 KGHSH and CDR2 LQKENI. CDR3 in amino acids: CASSPLPGAYGSYNEQFF. The CDR3 bases are TGTGCCAGCTCACCACTACCCGGGGCCTACGGCTCCTACAATGAGCAGTTCTTC.

This chain links TRBV6-1 with TRBJ2-7; 11 bases fit TRBD2. The CDR3 extends over 14 amino acids. CDR1 MNHNS and CDR2 SASEGT come from the germline V gene. The ends lost 7 bases at V and 0 bases at J; junction bases unmatched: 2. CDR3 bases: TGTGCCAGCAAACTAGCGGGGGCCTCCTACGAGCAGTACTTC. Translation: CASKLAGASYEQYF.

This sequence joins TRBV5-1 and TRBJ1-1; D possibly corresponds to TRBD1 (6 bases). CDR1 is SGHRS, CDR2 YFSETQ, per germline. Trimming cost V 7 bases and J 5 bases, with 18 bases left between them. The CDR3 length is 14 residues. The CDR3 here is CASGLGGLSTEAFF. The CDR3 DNA is TGCGCCAGCGGGCTAGGGGGACTTAGTACTGAAGCTTTCTTT. Variable domain in full (rest from reference TRBV5-1 and TRBJ1-1): KAGVTQTPRYLIKTRGQQVTLSCSPISGHRSVSWYQQTPGQGLQFLFEYFSETQRNKGNFPGRFSGRQFSNSRSEMNVSTLELGDSALYLCASGLGGLSTEAFFGQGTRLTVV.

For the CDR3, the DNA is TGTGCCAGCTCAGCAGACAGGGTAGGTCAGCCCCAGCATTTT. Protein: CASSADRVGQPQHF. The V gene is TRBV18, the J gene TRBJ1-5; 7 nucleotides line up with TRBD1. The junction had 7 bases not matched to a gene; V was cut back by 5 bases and J by 6 bases. The CDR3 has 14 amino acids. Germline V gives CDR1 KGHSH, CDR2 LQKENI.

The CDR3 here is CASSLGGGGHEQYF. For the CDR3, the DNA is TGTGCCAGCAGCTTGGGGGGGGGAGGCCACGAGCAGTACTTC. The chain has TRBV5-4 and TRBJ2-7; 7 bases are a match to TRBD2. The CDR3 loop spans 14 amino acids. Germline trimming cut 0 bases from V and 5 bases from J; bases unmatched to any gene: 5. Germline assignment: CDR1 SGHNT and CDR2 YYREEE (reference sequence).

The genes are TRBV6-6 and TRBJ1-2, with D perhaps matching TRBD1 (5 bases). Germline loops: CDR1 MNHNY, CDR2 SVGAGI (reference sequence). V lost 7 bases and J lost 8, with 20 bases in between. There are 14 residues in the CDR3. Here the CDR3 reads CASTNSGYGDGYTF. CDR3 bases: TGTGCCAGCACCAACTCAGGGTATGGGGACGGCTACACCTTC.

The gene calls are TRBV6-5 and TRBJ2-5; D might be TRBD2 (5 bases). V was clipped by 6 bases and J by 7 bases, with 15 bases between them. CDR1 is MNHEY, CDR2 SVGAGI, per germline. The CDR3 spans 13 residues. The CDR3 region has the DNA TGTGCCAGCAGAGCGGACCGTAAAGGGACCCAGTACTTC. This sequence encodes CASRADRKGTQYF.

The CDR3: CASSFRTGDTQYF. Here the CDR3 DNA reads TGTGCCAGCAGCTTCCGCACGGGAGATACGCAGTATTTT. The chain joins TRBV7-9 to TRBJ2-3; D uncertain. The germline V and J ends were trimmed by 3 bases and 5 bases, with 9 bases remaining between them. CDR1 and CDR2 (germline): SEHNR, FQNEAQ (reference sequence). The CDR3 covers 13 residues.